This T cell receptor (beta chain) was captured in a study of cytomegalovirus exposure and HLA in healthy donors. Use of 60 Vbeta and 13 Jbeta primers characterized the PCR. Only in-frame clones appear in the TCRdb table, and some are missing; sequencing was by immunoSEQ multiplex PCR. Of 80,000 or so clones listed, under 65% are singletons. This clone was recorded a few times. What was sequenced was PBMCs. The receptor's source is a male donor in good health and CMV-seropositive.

The CDR3 region is CASSYRAGGTEAFF. The CDR3 DNA follows: TGTGCCAGCAGCTACCGGGCGGGTGGCACTGAAGCTTTCTTT. This rearrangement joins TRBV27 to TRBJ1-1; D not certain. Trimming took off 6 bases at V and 4 bases at J, with 15 bases between the two ends. The CDR3 loop spans 14 amino acids. The germline gives CDR1 MNHEY, CDR2 SMNVEV (reference sequence).